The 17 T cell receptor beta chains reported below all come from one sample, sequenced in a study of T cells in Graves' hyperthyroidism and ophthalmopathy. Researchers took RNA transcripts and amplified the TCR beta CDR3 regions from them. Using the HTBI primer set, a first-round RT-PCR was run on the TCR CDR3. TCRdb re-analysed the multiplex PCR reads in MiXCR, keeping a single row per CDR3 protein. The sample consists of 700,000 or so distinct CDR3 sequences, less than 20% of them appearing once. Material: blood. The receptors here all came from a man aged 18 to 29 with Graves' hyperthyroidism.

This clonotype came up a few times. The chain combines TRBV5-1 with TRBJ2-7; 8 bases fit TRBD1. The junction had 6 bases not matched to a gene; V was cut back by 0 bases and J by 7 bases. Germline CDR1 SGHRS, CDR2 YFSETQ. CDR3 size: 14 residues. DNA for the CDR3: TGCGCCAGCAGCTTGGTGGTACAGGGGGATGAGCAGTACTTC. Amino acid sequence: CASSLVVQGDEQYF.

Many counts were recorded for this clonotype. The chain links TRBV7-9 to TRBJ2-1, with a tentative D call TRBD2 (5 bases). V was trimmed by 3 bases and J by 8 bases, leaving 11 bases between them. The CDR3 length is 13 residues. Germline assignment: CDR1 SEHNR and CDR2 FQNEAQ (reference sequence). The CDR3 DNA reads TGTGCCAGCAGCTTTCGTCTAGCCGATGAGCAGTTCTTC. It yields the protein CASSFRLADEQFF.

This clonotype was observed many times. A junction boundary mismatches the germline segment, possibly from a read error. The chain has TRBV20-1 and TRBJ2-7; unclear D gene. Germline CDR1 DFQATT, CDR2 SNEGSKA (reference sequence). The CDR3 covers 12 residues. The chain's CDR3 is CSARVASYEQYF. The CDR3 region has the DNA TGCAGTGCGAGAGTAGCCTCCTACGAGCAGTACTTC.

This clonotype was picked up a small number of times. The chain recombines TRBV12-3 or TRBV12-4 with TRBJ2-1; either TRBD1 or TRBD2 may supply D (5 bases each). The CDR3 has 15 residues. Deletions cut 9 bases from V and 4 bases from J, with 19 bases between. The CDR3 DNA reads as TGTGCCAGTGCGAGGGGCCCCCTCCCTTACAATGAGCAGTTCTTC. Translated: CASARGPLPYNEQFF.

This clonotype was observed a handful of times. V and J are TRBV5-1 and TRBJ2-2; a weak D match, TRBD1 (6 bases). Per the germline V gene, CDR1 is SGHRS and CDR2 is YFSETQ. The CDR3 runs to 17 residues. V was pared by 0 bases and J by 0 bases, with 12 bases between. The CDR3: CASSLDSGQSNTGELFF. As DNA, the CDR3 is TGCGCCAGCAGCTTGGATTCAGGACAGTCGAACACCGGGGAGCTGTTTTTT. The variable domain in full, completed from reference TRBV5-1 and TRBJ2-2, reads KAGVTQTPRYLIKTRGQQVTLSCSPISGHRSVSWYQQTPGQGLQFLFEYFSETQRNKGNFPGRFSGRQFSNSRSEMNVSTLELGDSALYLCASSLDSGQSNTGELFFGEGSRLTVL.

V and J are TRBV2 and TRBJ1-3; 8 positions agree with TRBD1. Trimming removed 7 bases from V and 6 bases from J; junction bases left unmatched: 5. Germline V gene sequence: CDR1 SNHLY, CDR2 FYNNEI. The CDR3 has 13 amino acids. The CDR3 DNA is TGTGCCAGCAACAGGGGGTTCTTAAACACCATATATTTT. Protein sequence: CASNRGFLNTIYF. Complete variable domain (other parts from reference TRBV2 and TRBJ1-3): EPEVTQTPSHQVTQMGQEVILRCVPISNHLYFYWYRQILGQKVEFLVSFYNNEISEKSEIFDDQFSVERPDGSNFTLKIRSTKLEDSAMYFCASNRGFLNTIYFGEGSWLTVV.

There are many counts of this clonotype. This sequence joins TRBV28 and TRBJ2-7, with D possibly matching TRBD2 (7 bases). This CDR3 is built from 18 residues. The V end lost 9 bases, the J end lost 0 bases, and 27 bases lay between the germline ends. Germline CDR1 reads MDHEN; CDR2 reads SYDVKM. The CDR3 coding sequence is TGTGCCAGTTCCACAGTGCGGGGAGGGGGATCGAGCTCCTACGAGCAGTACTTC. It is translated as CASSTVRGGGSSSYEQYF.

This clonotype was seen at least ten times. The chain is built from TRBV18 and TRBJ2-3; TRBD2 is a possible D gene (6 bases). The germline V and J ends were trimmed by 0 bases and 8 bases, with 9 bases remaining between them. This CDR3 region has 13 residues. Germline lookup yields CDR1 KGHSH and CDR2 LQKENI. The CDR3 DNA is TGTGCCAGCTCACCACCGACTAGAGTTACGCAGTATTTT. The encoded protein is CASSPPTRVTQYF.

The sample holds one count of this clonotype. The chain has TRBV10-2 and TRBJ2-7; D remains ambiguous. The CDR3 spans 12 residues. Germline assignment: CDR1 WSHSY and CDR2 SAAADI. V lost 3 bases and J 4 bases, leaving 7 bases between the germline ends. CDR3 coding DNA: TGCGCCAGCAGTGAAGGAGAGTACGAGCAGTACTTC. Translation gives CASSEGEYEQYF.

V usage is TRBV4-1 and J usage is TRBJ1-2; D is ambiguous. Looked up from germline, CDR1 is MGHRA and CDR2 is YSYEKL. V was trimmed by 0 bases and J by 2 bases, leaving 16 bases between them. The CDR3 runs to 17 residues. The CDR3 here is CASSQDTGIGPNYGYTF. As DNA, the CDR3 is TGCGCCAGCAGCCAAGATACGGGTATAGGACCGAACTATGGCTACACCTTC.

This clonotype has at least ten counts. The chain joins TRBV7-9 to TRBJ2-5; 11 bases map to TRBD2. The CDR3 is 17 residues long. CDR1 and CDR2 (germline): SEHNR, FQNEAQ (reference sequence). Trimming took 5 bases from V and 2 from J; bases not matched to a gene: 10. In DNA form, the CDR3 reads TGTGCCAGCAGCCGTGCCACCGGGACTAGCGGACAAGAGACCCAGTACTTC. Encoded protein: CASSRATGTSGQETQYF.

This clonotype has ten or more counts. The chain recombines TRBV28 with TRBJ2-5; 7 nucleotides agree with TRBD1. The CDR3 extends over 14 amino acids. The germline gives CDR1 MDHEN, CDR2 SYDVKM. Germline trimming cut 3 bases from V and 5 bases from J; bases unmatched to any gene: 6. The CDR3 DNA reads TGTGCCAGCAGTTTGGACAGGAGAGAGGAGACCCAGTACTTC. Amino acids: CASSLDRREETQYF.

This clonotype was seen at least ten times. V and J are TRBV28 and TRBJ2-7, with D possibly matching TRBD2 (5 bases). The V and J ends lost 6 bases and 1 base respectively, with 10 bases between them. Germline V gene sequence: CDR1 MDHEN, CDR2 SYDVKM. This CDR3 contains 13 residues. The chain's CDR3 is CASRDPGSYEQYF. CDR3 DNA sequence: TGTGCCAGCAGGGACCCGGGGTCCTACGAGCAGTACTTC.

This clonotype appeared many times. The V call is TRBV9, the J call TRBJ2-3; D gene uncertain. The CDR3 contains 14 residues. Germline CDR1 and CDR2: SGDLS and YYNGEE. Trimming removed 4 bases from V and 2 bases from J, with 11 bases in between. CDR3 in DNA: TGTGCCAGCAGCTCCACCCAGCTCACAGATACGCAGTATTTT. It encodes CASSSTQLTDTQYF.

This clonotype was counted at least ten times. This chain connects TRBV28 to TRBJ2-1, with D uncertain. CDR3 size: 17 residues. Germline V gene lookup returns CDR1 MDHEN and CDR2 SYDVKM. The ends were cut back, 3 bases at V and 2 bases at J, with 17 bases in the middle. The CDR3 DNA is TGTGCCAGCAGTTTTGCCCGGCCTACCGTAGCCTACAATGAGCAGTTCTTC. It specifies CASSFARPTVAYNEQFF.

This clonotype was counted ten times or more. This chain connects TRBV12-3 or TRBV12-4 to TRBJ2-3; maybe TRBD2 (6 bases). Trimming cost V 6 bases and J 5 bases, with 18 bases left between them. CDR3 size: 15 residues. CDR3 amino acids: CASRTLSGVGDTQYF. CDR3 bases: TGTGCCAGCAGAACCCTTTCGGGGGTAGGAGATACGCAGTATTTT.

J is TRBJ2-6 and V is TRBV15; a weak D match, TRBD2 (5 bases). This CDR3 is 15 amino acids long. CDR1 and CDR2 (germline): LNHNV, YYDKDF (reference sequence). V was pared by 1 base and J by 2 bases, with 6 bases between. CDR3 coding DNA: TGTGCCACCAGCAGAGTCGGGACTGGGGCCAACGTCCTGACTTTC. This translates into CATSRVGTGANVLTF.